Following are 26 T cell receptor beta chains from one sample sequenced in a study of blood T cell repertoires in COVID-19. Using immunoSEQ multiplex PCR, the repertoire was profiled, and TCRdb retains in-frame clones only, with some absent. The profile shows about 62,000 clones, approximately 86% of them singletons. Sample: peripheral blood. These receptor sequences come from a man aged 65 to 79 with acute or convalescent COVID-19.

CDR3 sequence reads: CAIRSSQVKRNTEAFF. The CDR3, as DNA: TGTGCCATCAGGAGCAGTCAGGTTAAACGGAACACTGAAGCTTTCTTT. The chain links TRBV10-3 to TRBJ1-1; the D is unclear. Germline V CDR1 and CDR2: ENHRY, SYGVKD. Trimming took off 6 bases at V and 1 base at J, with 18 bases between the two ends. The CDR3 totals 16 residues.

The chain joins TRBV25-1 to TRBJ2-2, with 9 positions matching TRBD1. The trim removed 7 bases at V and 3 bases at J, leaving 12 bases unmatched. The CDR3 runs 17 residues. In germline, CDR1 is MGHDK, CDR2 SYGVNS. The chain's CDR3 is CASTPPGQGWDTGELFF. DNA of the CDR3: TGTGCCAGCACCCCCCCGGGACAGGGTTGGGACACCGGGGAGCTGTTTTTT.

The rearrangement joins TRBV19 to TRBJ2-1, with 9 bases that match TRBD1. CDR1 and CDR2 from the germline V gene are LNHDA and SQIVND (reference sequence). This CDR3 comprises 13 residues. V was pared by 5 bases and J by 7 bases, with 3 bases of the junction left unmatched. Written as DNA, the CDR3 is TGTGCCAGTAGTCGACAGGGGGGGAATGAGCAGTTCTTC. Translation: CASSRQGGNEQFF.

This chain uses TRBV5-6 with TRBJ1-2; 8 nucleotides align to TRBD1. V gave up 4 bases and J gave up 6 bases; unmatched junction bases: 5. The CDR3 length is 13 residues. Germline assignment: CDR1 SGHDT and CDR2 YYEEEE. In DNA form, the CDR3 reads TGTGCCAGCAGCCGAGGACAGGGAGATGGCTACACCTTC. Translation gives CASSRGQGDGYTF.

This clone appeared a single time. J is TRBJ1-2 and V is TRBV5-6; D is uncertain. The CDR3 covers 13 residues. With 9 bases removed from V and 4 bases from J, the gap between germline ends came to 16 bases. CDR1 and CDR2 from the germline V gene are SGHDT and YYEEEE. The CDR3 loop is CATRWWERYGYTF. The CDR3 DNA sequence: TGTGCCACCCGGTGGTGGGAGCGCTATGGCTACACCTTC.

The rearrangement links TRBV7-8 to TRBJ2-1; D is perhaps TRBD1 (6 bases). The CDR3 contains 14 residues. With 5 bases removed from V and 4 bases from J, the gap between germline ends came to 12 bases. Germline loops: CDR1 SGHVS, CDR2 FQNEAQ. This CDR3 reads CASSVGASYNEQFF. Written as DNA, the CDR3 is TGTGCCAGCAGCGTGGGGGCATCTTACAATGAGCAGTTCTTC.

The chain carries TRBV6-1 and TRBJ1-2; 7 bases map to TRBD1. There are 15 residues in the CDR3. Germline CDR1 and CDR2: MNHNS and SASEGT. J was trimmed by 8 bases and V by 4 bases; bases with no gene match: 13. CDR3 residues: CASSASSPGGGGYTF. In nucleotides, the CDR3 is TGTGCCAGCAGTGCCTCGAGCCCAGGGGGAGGCGGCTACACCTTC.

V and J are TRBV6-5 and TRBJ1-5; no clear D. The V end lost 5 bases, the J end lost 5 bases, and 16 bases lay between the germline ends. The CDR3 has 15 residues. In germline, CDR1 is MNHEY, CDR2 SVGAGI. The CDR3 DNA is TGTGCCAGCAGTCGGGAGGGAACAAACTATCAGCCCCAGCATTTT. It specifies CASSREGTNYQPQHF.

Written as DNA, the CDR3 is TGTGCCAGCATCAGAGTGGGGCAGGGGAACACTGAAGCTTTCTTT. This gives the protein CASIRVGQGNTEAFF. The chain couples TRBV6-5 to TRBJ1-1; D might be TRBD1 (5 bases). V lost 7 bases to trimming and J lost 1 base, with 16 bases between them. The CDR3 consists of 15 residues. The germline CDR1 and CDR2 sequences are MNHEY and SVGAGI.

The chain recombines TRBV7-8 with TRBJ2-1, with a weak D call TRBD2 (6 bases). V was trimmed by 5 bases and J by 4 bases, leaving 21 bases between them. The CDR3 totals 17 residues. Germline V gene data show CDR1 as SGHVS and CDR2 as FQNEAQ. The CDR3 loop reads CASSHQFLRDSYNEQFF. The CDR3 DNA reads TGTGCCAGCAGCCACCAGTTCCTCCGGGACTCGTACAATGAGCAGTTCTTC.

The chain carries TRBV5-6 and TRBJ2-5; possible D gene TRBD2, 5 bases. Germline V gives CDR1 SGHDT, CDR2 YYEEEE. V was clipped by 9 bases and J by 7 bases, with 25 bases between them. The CDR3 extends over 15 amino acids. CDR3 coding DNA: TGTGCCACCCAGTTTAGAGGGTCGGGTTTCGGGACCCAGTACTTC. It encodes CATQFRGSGFGTQYF.

This clone turned up a few times. This chain uses TRBV10-2 with TRBJ1-6, with TRBD1 as a possible D gene (5 bases). V dropped 4 bases and J dropped 4 bases, with 11 bases sitting between them. The CDR3 extends over 15 amino acids. CDR1 and CDR2 (germline): WSHSY, SAAADI. Here the CDR3 reads CASSAGHFYNSPLHF. DNA for the CDR3: TGCGCCAGCAGTGCCGGACACTTTTATAATTCACCCCTCCACTTT.

This clone was observed a single time. The chain is built from TRBV28 and TRBJ2-7; TRBD1 agrees at 7 bases. CDR1 MDHEN and CDR2 SYDVKM come from the germline V gene. V gave up 5 bases and J gave up 3 bases; unmatched junction bases: 4. The CDR3 loop spans 13 amino acids. As DNA, the CDR3 is TGTGCCAGCAGTCAGGGGACAGACTACGAGCAGTACTTC. It codes for CASSQGTDYEQYF.

The gene calls are TRBV9 and TRBJ2-1, with 7 positions matching TRBD1. V trimming: 4 bases; J trimming: 4 bases; junction bases outside the gene matches: 8. Germline V CDR1 and CDR2: SGDLS, YYNGEE. This CDR3 contains 15 residues. This chain's CDR3 is CASSPLGTDYNEQFF. The CDR3 DNA is TGTGCCAGCAGCCCCCTCGGGACAGATTACAATGAGCAGTTCTTC. Combining the CDR3 with reference TRBV9 and TRBJ2-1 gives the whole variable domain DSGVTQTPKHLITATGQRVTLRCSPRSGDLSVYWYQQSLDQGLQFLIQYYNGEERAKGNILERFSAQQFPDLHSELNLSSLELGDSALYFCASSPLGTDYNEQFFGPGTRLTVL.

The chain combines TRBV19 with TRBJ2-5; 9 bases map to TRBD2. CDR1 LNHDA and CDR2 SQIVND come from the germline V gene (reference sequence). The CDR3 is 15 amino acids. V lost 5 bases, J lost 5 bases, and 9 bases stayed unmatched. The CDR3 here is CASSLLRGGHETQYF. The CDR3, as DNA: TGTGCCAGTAGTCTCCTGCGGGGGGGCCATGAGACCCAGTACTTC. The whole variable domain, filled in from reference TRBV19 and TRBJ2-5, reads DGGITQSPKYLFRKEGQNVTLSCEQNLNHDAMYWYRQDPGQGLRLIYYSQIVNDFQKGDIAEGYSVSREKKESFPLTVTSAQKNPTAFYLCASSLLRGGHETQYFGPGTRLLVL.

CDR3 residues: CASSASGGAYEQYF. The CDR3 nucleotides read TGTGCCAGCAGTGCTAGCGGGGGTGCTTACGAGCAGTACTTC. The rearrangement joins TRBV9 to TRBJ2-7; 10 bases are shared with TRBD2. Per the germline V gene, CDR1 is SGDLS and CDR2 is YYNGEE. This CDR3 region has 14 residues. V gave up 5 bases and J gave up 4 bases; unmatched junction bases: 6.

J is TRBJ2-5 and V is TRBV5-1; 10 nucleotides agree with TRBD2. The CDR3 is 19 residues long. CDR1 and CDR2 from the germline V gene are SGHRS and YFSETQ. V was pared by 3 bases and J by 5 bases, with 19 bases of the junction left unmatched. This CDR3 reads CASSYLGASGSSGGETQYF. The CDR3 DNA sequence: TGCGCCAGCAGCTATCTTGGGGCTAGCGGGAGTTCAGGCGGGGAGACCCAGTACTTC.

The V gene is TRBV5-1, the J gene TRBJ2-5, with TRBD2 matching 7 bases. V gave up 3 bases and J gave up 3 bases; unmatched junction bases: 14. Germline V gene sequence: CDR1 SGHRS, CDR2 YFSETQ. The CDR3 consists of 17 residues. CDR3 coding DNA: TGCGCCAGCAGCTCGGGAGGTTGGGGCGGGCCAGAAGAGACCCAGTACTTC. Translation: CASSSGGWGGPEETQYF.

V gene TRBV4-1 combines with J gene TRBJ1-5; the D is unclear. CDR3 size: 13 residues. Germline V gene sequence: CDR1 MGHRA, CDR2 YSYEKL. V was pared by 0 bases and J by 10 bases, with 10 bases between. This chain's CDR3 is CASSQEYSLPQHF. The CDR3 bases are TGCGCCAGCAGCCAAGAATACAGTCTACCCCAGCATTTT.

This rearrangement joins TRBV25-1 to TRBJ2-1, with a tentative D call TRBD2 (5 bases). The CDR3 has 14 residues. With 3 bases removed from V and 8 bases from J, the gap between germline ends came to 14 bases. Germline CDR1 and CDR2: MGHDK and SYGVNS. CDR3 DNA: TGTGCCAGCAGTGACCCTACTAGTAAGGATGAGCAGTTCTTC. Amino acid sequence: CASSDPTSKDEQFF.

This clone has a handful of counts. V and J are TRBV2 and TRBJ1-1; D is ambiguous. The CDR3 covers 12 residues. The germline V and J ends were trimmed by 7 bases and 0 bases, with 6 bases remaining between them. CDR1 is SNHLY and CDR2 is FYNNEI in the germline V gene. This CDR3 reads CASTVLNTEAFF. The CDR3 coding sequence is TGTGCCAGCACAGTTCTGAACACTGAAGCTTTCTTT.

The chain uses TRBV5-5 and TRBJ1-2; D is uncertain. This CDR3 region has 14 residues. With 0 bases removed from V and 7 bases from J, the gap between germline ends came to 13 bases. Germline CDR1 reads SGHKS; CDR2 reads YYEKEE (reference sequence). The CDR3 sequence is CASSLGPPSGGYTF. CDR3 DNA sequence: TGTGCCAGCAGCTTGGGGCCTCCTTCGGGTGGCTACACCTTC.

The chain joins TRBV19 to TRBJ1-2; the D gene is possibly TRBD1 (5 bases). Per the germline V gene, CDR1 is LNHDA and CDR2 is SQIVND (reference sequence). Between the trimmed V and J ends, which lost 8 bases and 5 bases, there was a span of 12 bases. This CDR3 contains 12 residues. The CDR3 here is CASRGAGYGYTF. The CDR3 DNA reads TGTGCCAGTCGTGGGGCAGGGTATGGCTACACCTTC.

J is TRBJ2-2 and V is TRBV9, with 9 nucleotides matching TRBD2. There are 16 residues in the CDR3. The junction had 4 bases not matched to a gene; V was cut back by 0 bases and J by 4 bases. CDR1 and CDR2 (germline): SGDLS, YYNGEE. In DNA form, the CDR3 reads TGTGCCAGCAGCGTAGGTGCGGGAGGGCGCACCGGGGAGCTGTTTTTT. As protein: CASSVGAGGRTGELFF.

This rearrangement joins TRBV4-2 to TRBJ2-7; D gene unclear. V lost 0 bases and J 2 bases, leaving 14 bases between the germline ends. Germline V gene lookup returns CDR1 LGHNA and CDR2 YNFKEQ. The CDR3 loop spans 16 amino acids. CDR3 amino acids: CASSQDYYTEAYEQYF. The CDR3 nucleotides are TGTGCCAGCAGCCAAGATTATTACACAGAAGCCTACGAGCAGTACTTC.

The V call is TRBV19, the J call TRBJ1-5; TRBD1 might be the D (6 bases). V lost 4 bases and J 5 bases, leaving 12 bases between the germline ends. Germline assignment: CDR1 LNHDA and CDR2 SQIVND (reference sequence). The CDR3 is 14 amino acids. Here the CDR3 DNA reads TGTGCCAGTAGTACAGGGGAGGGCTATCAGCCCCAGCATTTT. This sequence encodes CASSTGEGYQPQHF.